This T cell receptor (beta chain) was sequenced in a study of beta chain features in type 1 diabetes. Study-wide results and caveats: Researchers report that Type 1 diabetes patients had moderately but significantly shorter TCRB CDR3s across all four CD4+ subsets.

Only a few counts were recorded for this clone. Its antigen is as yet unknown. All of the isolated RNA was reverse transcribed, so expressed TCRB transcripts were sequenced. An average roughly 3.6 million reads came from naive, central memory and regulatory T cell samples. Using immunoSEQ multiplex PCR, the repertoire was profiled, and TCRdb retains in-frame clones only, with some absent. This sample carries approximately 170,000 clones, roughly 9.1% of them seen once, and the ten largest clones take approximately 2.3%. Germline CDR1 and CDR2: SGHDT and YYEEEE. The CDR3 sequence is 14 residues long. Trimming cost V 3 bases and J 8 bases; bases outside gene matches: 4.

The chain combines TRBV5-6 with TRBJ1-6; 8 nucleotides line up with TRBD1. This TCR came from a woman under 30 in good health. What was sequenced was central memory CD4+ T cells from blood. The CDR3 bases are TGTGCCAGCAGCTCGGAGACAGGGGATTCACCCCTCCACTTT. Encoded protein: CASSSETGDSPLHF.